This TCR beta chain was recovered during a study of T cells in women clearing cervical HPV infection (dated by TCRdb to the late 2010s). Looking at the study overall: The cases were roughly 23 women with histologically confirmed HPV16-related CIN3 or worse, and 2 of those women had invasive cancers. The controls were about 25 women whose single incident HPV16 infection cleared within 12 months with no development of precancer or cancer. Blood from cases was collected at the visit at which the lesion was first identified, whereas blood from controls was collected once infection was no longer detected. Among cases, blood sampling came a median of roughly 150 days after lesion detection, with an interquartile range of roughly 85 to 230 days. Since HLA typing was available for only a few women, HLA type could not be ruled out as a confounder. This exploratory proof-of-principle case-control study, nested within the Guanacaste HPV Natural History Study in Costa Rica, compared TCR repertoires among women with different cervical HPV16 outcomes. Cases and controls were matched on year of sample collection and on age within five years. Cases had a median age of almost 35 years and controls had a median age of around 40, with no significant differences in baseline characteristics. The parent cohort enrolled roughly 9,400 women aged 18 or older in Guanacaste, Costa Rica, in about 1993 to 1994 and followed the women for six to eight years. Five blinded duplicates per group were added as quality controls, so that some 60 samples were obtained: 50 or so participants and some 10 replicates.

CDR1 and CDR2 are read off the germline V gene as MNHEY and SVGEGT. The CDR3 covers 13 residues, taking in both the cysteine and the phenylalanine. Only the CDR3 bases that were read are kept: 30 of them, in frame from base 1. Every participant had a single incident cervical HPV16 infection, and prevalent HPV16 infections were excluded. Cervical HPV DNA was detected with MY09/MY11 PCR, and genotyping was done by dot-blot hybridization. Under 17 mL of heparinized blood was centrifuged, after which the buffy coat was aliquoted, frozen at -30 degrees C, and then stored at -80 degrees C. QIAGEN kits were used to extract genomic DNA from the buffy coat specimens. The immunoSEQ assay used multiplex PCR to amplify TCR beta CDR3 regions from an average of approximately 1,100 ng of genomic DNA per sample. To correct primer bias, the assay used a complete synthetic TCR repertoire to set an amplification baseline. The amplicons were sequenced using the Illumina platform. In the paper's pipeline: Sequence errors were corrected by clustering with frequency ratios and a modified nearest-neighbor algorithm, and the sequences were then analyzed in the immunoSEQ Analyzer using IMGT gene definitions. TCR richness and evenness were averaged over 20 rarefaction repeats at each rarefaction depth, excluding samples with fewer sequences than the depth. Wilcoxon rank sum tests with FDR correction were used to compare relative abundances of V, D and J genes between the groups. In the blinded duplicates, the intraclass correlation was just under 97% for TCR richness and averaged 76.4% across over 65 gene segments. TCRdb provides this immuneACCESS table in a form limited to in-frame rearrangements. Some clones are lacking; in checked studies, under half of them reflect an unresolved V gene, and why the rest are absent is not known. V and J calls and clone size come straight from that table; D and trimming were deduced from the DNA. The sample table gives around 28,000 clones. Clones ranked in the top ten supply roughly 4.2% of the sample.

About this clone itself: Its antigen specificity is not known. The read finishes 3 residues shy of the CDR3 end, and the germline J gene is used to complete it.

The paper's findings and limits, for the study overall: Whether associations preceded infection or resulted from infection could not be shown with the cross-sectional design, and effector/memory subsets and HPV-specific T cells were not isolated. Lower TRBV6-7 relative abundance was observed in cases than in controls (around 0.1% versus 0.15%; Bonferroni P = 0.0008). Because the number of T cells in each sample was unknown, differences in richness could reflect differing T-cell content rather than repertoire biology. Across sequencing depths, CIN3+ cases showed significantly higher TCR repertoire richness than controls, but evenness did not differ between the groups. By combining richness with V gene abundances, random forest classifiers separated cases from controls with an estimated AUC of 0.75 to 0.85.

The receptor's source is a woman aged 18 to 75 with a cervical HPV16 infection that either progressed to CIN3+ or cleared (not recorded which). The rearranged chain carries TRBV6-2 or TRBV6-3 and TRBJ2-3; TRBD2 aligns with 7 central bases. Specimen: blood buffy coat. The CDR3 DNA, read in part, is TGTGCCAGCAGTTACGGGGGGGGTCAGCCG. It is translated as CASSYGGGQP. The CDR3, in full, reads CASSYGGGQPQYF.